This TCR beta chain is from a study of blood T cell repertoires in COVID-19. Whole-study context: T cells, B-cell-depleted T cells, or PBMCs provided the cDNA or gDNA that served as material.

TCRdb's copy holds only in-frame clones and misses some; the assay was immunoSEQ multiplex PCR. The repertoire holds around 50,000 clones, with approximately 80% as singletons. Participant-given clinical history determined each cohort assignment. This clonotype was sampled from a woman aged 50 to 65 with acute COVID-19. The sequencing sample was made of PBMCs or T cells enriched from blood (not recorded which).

The CDR3 spells CASATGGASTGELFF. For the CDR3, the DNA is TGTGCCAGCGCTACGGGGGGGGCCAGCACCGGGGAGCTGTTTTTT. The chain is built from TRBV6-5 and TRBJ2-2; the match to TRBD2 covers 8 bases. Germline V CDR1 and CDR2: MNHEY, SVGAGI. The trim removed 8 bases at V and 4 bases at J, leaving 9 bases unmatched. The CDR3 is made up of 15 amino acids.